This T cell receptor (beta chain) was identified in a study of blood T cell repertoires in COVID-19. Turning to the study itself: The study drew acute and convalescent COVID-19 samples from the United States, Italy and Spain. PBMCs, B-cell-depleted T cells, or T cells provided the cDNA or gDNA that made up the material.

Repertoires were generated with immunoSEQ multiplex PCR, while TCRdb's copy carries only in-frame clones and drops some. Found here are some 170,000 clones, approximately 85% of them singletons; the top ten hold 6.2%. Participants spanned ages roughly 18 to 90 years and resided in about 25 US areas. Donors in Cohort 3 counted as recovered after two negative PCRs, clearance, or symptom resolution. Germline-derived CDR1 and CDR2 are ENHRY and SYGVKD. CDR3 length: 11 amino acids. V was cut by 6 bases and J by 7 bases, with 9 bases left in between. The clonotype originates from a man between 40 and 49 years old who had recovered from COVID-19. What was sequenced was PBMCs or T cells enriched from blood (not recorded which). The chain recombines TRBV10-3 with TRBJ1-1, with D possibly matching TRBD1 (6 bases). CDR3 nucleotides: TGTGCCATCAGGCAGACAGGTGAAGCTTTCTTT. Amino acid sequence: CAIRQTGEAFF.